The clone carrying this TCR beta chain turned up a few times. What it binds is not known. These data are taken from a study of T cells in Graves' hyperthyroidism and ophthalmopathy. General study findings and limits: The majority of expanded thyroid clonotypes above 0.001 also appeared in blood.

Using RNA transcripts as the source, TCR beta CDR3 regions were amplified. First-round RT-PCR of the TCR CDR3 relied on the HTBI primer set. TCRdb analysed the multiplex PCR reads with MiXCR anew, one entry per CDR3 protein. The data show about 380,000 distinct CDR3 sequences, approximately 13% seen once. Germline CDR1 reads DFQATT; CDR2 reads SNEGSKA (reference sequence). This CDR3 spans 15 amino acids. V lost 6 bases and J lost 0, with 12 bases in between. Sequenced sample: blood. The sequence was collected from a woman aged 60-70 years with Graves' hyperthyroidism. The rearrangement links TRBV20-1 to TRBJ2-6, with D unclear. CDR3 nucleotide sequence: TGCAGTGCCCCGGACGTCCTCTCTGGGGCCAACGTCCTGACTTTC. Protein: CSAPDVLSGANVLTF.